This TCR beta chain emerged from a study of T cells in Graves' hyperthyroidism and ophthalmopathy. Amplification targeted TCR beta CDR3 regions from RNA transcripts. First-round RT-PCR with HTBI primers amplified the TCR CDR3 region. TCRdb itself ran the multiplex PCR reads through MiXCR, one entry per CDR3 protein. The sample holds a few hundred thousand distinct CDR3 sequences, approximately 14% seen once. CDR1 is DFQATT, CDR2 SNEGSKA, per germline (reference sequence). The CDR3 runs 15 residues. This clonotype was found a few times. One end of the junction varies from germline; a read error may be responsible.

Sequencing was done on a sample of blood. V gene TRBV20-1 combines with J gene TRBJ1-5, with TRBD1 matching over 11 bases. This clonotype was sampled from a woman in her 30s with Graves' hyperthyroidism. In DNA, the CDR3 is TGCAGTGCCAGAGCTGGGACAGGGGGAAATCAGCCCCAGCATTTT. Protein sequence: CSARAGTGGNQPQHF.